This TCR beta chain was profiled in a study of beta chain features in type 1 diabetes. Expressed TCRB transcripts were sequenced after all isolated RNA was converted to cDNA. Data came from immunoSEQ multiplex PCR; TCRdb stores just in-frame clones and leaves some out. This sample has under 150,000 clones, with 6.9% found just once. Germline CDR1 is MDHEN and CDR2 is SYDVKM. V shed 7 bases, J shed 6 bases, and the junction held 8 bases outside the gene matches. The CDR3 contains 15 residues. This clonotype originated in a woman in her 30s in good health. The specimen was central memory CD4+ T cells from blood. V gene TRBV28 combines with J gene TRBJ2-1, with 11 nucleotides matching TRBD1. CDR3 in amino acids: CASTPPGTGGNEQFF. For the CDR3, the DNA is TGTGCCAGCACCCCACCCGGGACAGGGGGCAATGAGCAGTTCTTC.